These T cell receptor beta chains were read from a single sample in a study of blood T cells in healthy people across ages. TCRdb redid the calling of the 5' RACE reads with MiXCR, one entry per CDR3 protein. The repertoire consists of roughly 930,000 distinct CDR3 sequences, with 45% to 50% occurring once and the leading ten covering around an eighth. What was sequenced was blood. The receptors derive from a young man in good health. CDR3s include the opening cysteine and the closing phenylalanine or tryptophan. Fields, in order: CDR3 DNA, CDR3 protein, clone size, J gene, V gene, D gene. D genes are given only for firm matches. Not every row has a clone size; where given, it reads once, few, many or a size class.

CDR3 DNA: TGTGCCAGCCCACTAGCGGGGGACACAGATACGCAGTATTTT
CDR3 protein: CASPLAGDTDTQYF
clone size: NA
J gene: TRBJ2-3
V gene: TRBV7-9
D gene: TRBD2

CDR3 DNA: TGCAGCGCGGAGGACAGTAGGGATGAGCAGTTCTTC
CDR3 protein: CSAEDSRDEQFF
clone size: NA
J gene: TRBJ2-1
V gene: TRBV29-1
D gene: NA

CDR3 DNA: TGTGCCAGCAGCTTAGCGGAGGCCTCCTATGGCCACACCTTC
CDR3 protein: CASSLAEASYGHTF
clone size: NA
J gene: TRBJ1-2
V gene: TRBV7-2
D gene: NA

CDR3 DNA: TGTGCCAGCAGCTTATTTCCCCTTGGGGACCAAGAGACCCAGTACTTC
CDR3 protein: CASSLFPLGDQETQYF
clone size: NA
J gene: TRBJ2-5
V gene: TRBV11-2
D gene: NA

CDR3 DNA: TGTGCCAGCACCGCCGGGACAGGGATTACGCAGTATTTT
CDR3 protein: CASTAGTGITQYF
clone size: few
J gene: TRBJ2-3
V gene: TRBV7-2
D gene: TRBD1

CDR3 DNA: TGCGCCAGCAGCCCACCGCTACGGGGCGCTTGGAACGAGCAGTACTTC
CDR3 protein: CASSPPLRGAWNEQYF
clone size: NA
J gene: TRBJ2-7
V gene: TRBV4-1
D gene: NA

CDR3 DNA: TGTGCCAGCAGCTTAGAGGGGAGGGGGCATGCTCAGCCCCAGCATTTT
CDR3 protein: CASSLEGRGHAQPQHF
clone size: few
J gene: TRBJ1-5
V gene: TRBV7-2
D gene: TRBD1

CDR3 DNA: TGCAGTGCTAGAGGTGGACAGAAAAACATTCAGTACTTC
CDR3 protein: CSARGGQKNIQYF
clone size: NA
J gene: TRBJ2-4
V gene: TRBV20-1
D gene: NA

CDR3 DNA: TGTGCCAGCAGCTATCGATGGGATTTCAGTAATGAGCAGTTCTTC
CDR3 protein: CASSYRWDFSNEQFF
clone size: NA
J gene: TRBJ2-1
V gene: TRBV7-8
D gene: NA

CDR3 DNA: TGCGCCAGCAGCATGACTAGTGTTTCAGATACGCAGTATTTT
CDR3 protein: CASSMTSVSDTQYF
clone size: NA
J gene: TRBJ2-3
V gene: TRBV5-1
D gene: NA

CDR3 DNA: TGTGCCAGCATGCGTAATAGCGATGAGCAGTTCTTC
CDR3 protein: CASMRNSDEQFF
clone size: NA
J gene: TRBJ2-1
V gene: TRBV6-2/TRBV6-3
D gene: NA

CDR3 DNA: TGTGCCAGCAGCGTACAAACAGGGGGCACCGGGGAGCTGTTTTTT
CDR3 protein: CASSVQTGGTGELFF
clone size: few
J gene: TRBJ2-2
V gene: TRBV9
D gene: TRBD1

CDR3 DNA: TGTGCCAGCAGCTTAGGGGGCCTGGAAAAACTGTTTTTT
CDR3 protein: CASSLGGLEKLFF
clone size: few
J gene: TRBJ1-4
V gene: TRBV7-9
D gene: NA

CDR3 DNA: TGTGCCAGCAGGCCTCCGGGACAGGAGAACACTGAAGCTTTCTTT
CDR3 protein: CASRPPGQENTEAFF
clone size: NA
J gene: TRBJ1-1
V gene: TRBV7-9
D gene: TRBD1

CDR3 DNA: TGTGCCAGCAGTTACTTCCCTCGGTTGTCCAATGAGCAGTTCTTC
CDR3 protein: CASSYFPRLSNEQFF
clone size: NA
J gene: TRBJ2-1
V gene: TRBV6-5
D gene: NA

CDR3 DNA: TGTGCCAGCAGCGTAAGGTGGTCGAACACCGGGGAGCTGTTTTTT
CDR3 protein: CASSVRWSNTGELFF
clone size: NA
J gene: TRBJ2-2
V gene: TRBV9
D gene: NA

CDR3 DNA: TGTGCCAGCAGCTCCCCCCTGACGCGGGGGGGTGTAAATGAGCAGTTCTTC
CDR3 protein: CASSSPLTRGGVNEQFF
clone size: few
J gene: TRBJ2-1
V gene: TRBV7-8
D gene: TRBD2

CDR3 DNA: TGCAGTGCTACTTACCAGACGGTAAACTATGGCTACACCTTC
CDR3 protein: CSATYQTVNYGYTF
clone size: NA
J gene: TRBJ1-2
V gene: TRBV20-1
D gene: NA

CDR3 DNA: TGTGCCAGCTGGGGGGGGGCAAACTCCTACGAGCAGTACTTC
CDR3 protein: CASWGGANSYEQYF
clone size: few
J gene: TRBJ2-7
V gene: TRBV25-1
D gene: NA

CDR3 DNA: TGTGCCAGCAGCTTCCCTACAGGAACTAATGAAAAACTGTTTTTT
CDR3 protein: CASSFPTGTNEKLFF
clone size: few
J gene: TRBJ1-4
V gene: TRBV7-8
D gene: NA

CDR3 DNA: TGCGCCAGCAGCTTGCTTCCTCCTGACGGGGAGCTGTTTTTT
CDR3 protein: CASSLLPPDGELFF
clone size: NA
J gene: TRBJ2-2
V gene: TRBV5-1
D gene: NA

CDR3 DNA: TGTGCCAGCAGTTACTCCTCAGGCTCAGCTTTCTTT
CDR3 protein: CASSYSSGSAFF
clone size: NA
J gene: TRBJ1-1
V gene: TRBV6-5
D gene: NA

CDR3 DNA: TGTGCCAGCAGGTCGGGGAGGGGAGGCTACACCTTC
CDR3 protein: CASRSGRGGYTF
clone size: few
J gene: TRBJ1-2
V gene: TRBV12-3/TRBV12-4
D gene: NA

CDR3 DNA: TGCAGTGCGGCCGCCCTGACTAGCGGGGGGGGCTTCAACATTCAGTACTTC
CDR3 protein: CSAAALTSGGGFNIQYF
clone size: NA
J gene: TRBJ2-4
V gene: TRBV20-1
D gene: TRBD2

CDR3 DNA: TGTGCCAGCGGTTCCGATGAGCAGTACTTC
CDR3 protein: CASGSDEQYF
clone size: NA
J gene: TRBJ2-5
V gene: TRBV6-5
D gene: NA

CDR3 DNA: TGCGCCAGCAGGCACGACTTGACCTACGAGCAGTACTTC
CDR3 protein: CASRHDLTYEQYF
clone size: NA
J gene: TRBJ2-7
V gene: TRBV5-1
D gene: NA

CDR3 DNA: TGTGCCATCAGTGAGTCGGGGTTCCTTGGGTACTTC
CDR3 protein: CAISESGFLGYF
clone size: NA
J gene: TRBJ2-4
V gene: TRBV10-3
D gene: NA

CDR3 DNA: TGTGCCAGTAGTATAGCGGTGGGCGGCGACAATGAGCAGTTCTTC
CDR3 protein: CASSIAVGGDNEQFF
clone size: NA
J gene: TRBJ2-1
V gene: TRBV19
D gene: NA

CDR3 DNA: TGCAGTGCTAGTCCGAACACTGAAGCTTTCTTT
CDR3 protein: CSASPNTEAFF
clone size: NA
J gene: TRBJ1-1
V gene: TRBV20-1
D gene: NA

CDR3 DNA: TGTGCCAGCAGGCCCGGGACTAGCCCAATCACAGATACGCAGTATTTT
CDR3 protein: CASRPGTSPITDTQYF
clone size: NA
J gene: TRBJ2-3
V gene: TRBV2
D gene: TRBD2

CDR3 DNA: TGTGCCAGCAGCCAAATAGGGGACAGCAAAAACATTCAGTACTTC
CDR3 protein: CASSQIGDSKNIQYF
clone size: NA
J gene: TRBJ2-4
V gene: TRBV3-1
D gene: TRBD1

CDR3 DNA: TGTGCCAGCAGCTGGGGGCAGGGCTCGGGCTACGAGCAGTACTTC
CDR3 protein: CASSWGQGSGYEQYF
clone size: NA
J gene: TRBJ2-7
V gene: TRBV7-9
D gene: NA

CDR3 DNA: TGCAGTGCTAGAGCCCAGTTGAACACCGGGGAGCTGTTTTTT
CDR3 protein: CSARAQLNTGELFF
clone size: NA
J gene: TRBJ2-2
V gene: TRBV20-1
D gene: NA

CDR3 DNA: TGCGCCAGCAGCCAAGCCCCGGTTCCTAATGAAAAACTGTTTTTT
CDR3 protein: CASSQAPVPNEKLFF
clone size: NA
J gene: TRBJ1-4
V gene: TRBV4-1
D gene: NA

CDR3 DNA: TGTGCCAGCAGCGTAGGTCGGAGCGGGGTTGGCGAGCAGTACTTC
CDR3 protein: CASSVGRSGVGEQYF
clone size: NA
J gene: TRBJ2-7
V gene: TRBV9
D gene: TRBD2

CDR3 DNA: TGTGCCAGCAGTTATCGGTCGGCGGGGGAAGGTGAGCAGTACTTC
CDR3 protein: CASSYRSAGEGEQYF
clone size: NA
J gene: TRBJ2-5
V gene: TRBV6-6
D gene: TRBD2

CDR3 DNA: TGTGCCAGCAGCCAAGATGTGGATGAAAAACTGTTTTTT
CDR3 protein: CASSQDVDEKLFF
clone size: few
J gene: TRBJ1-4
V gene: TRBV3-1
D gene: NA

CDR3 DNA: TGCAGCGTTGAAGCGTCGGTAGGGGAGACCCAGTACTTC
CDR3 protein: CSVEASVGETQYF
clone size: NA
J gene: TRBJ2-5
V gene: TRBV29-1
D gene: NA

CDR3 DNA: TGTGCCAGCAGTTCCCCTAGGCAGGGAAGTGCTCAATCTGGGGCCAACGTCCTGACTTTC
CDR3 protein: CASSSPRQGSAQSGANVLTF
clone size: few
J gene: TRBJ2-6
V gene: TRBV6-5
D gene: NA

CDR3 DNA: TGCGCCAGCAGCTACCAGGGGGCTGACGAGCAGTACTTC
CDR3 protein: CASSYQGADEQYF
clone size: NA
J gene: TRBJ2-7
V gene: TRBV5-1
D gene: TRBD1

CDR3 DNA: TGTGCCAGCAGGGCCTCAGGGCTGAACACTGAAGCTTTCTTT
CDR3 protein: CASRASGLNTEAFF
clone size: NA
J gene: TRBJ1-1
V gene: TRBV6-2/TRBV6-3
D gene: NA

CDR3 DNA: TGCAGTGCTACAGGGAAGGGTGGGGCCAACGTCCTGACTTTC
CDR3 protein: CSATGKGGANVLTF
clone size: NA
J gene: TRBJ2-6
V gene: TRBV20-1
D gene: NA

CDR3 DNA: TGCGCCAGCAGCCAAGACAACTATAGCACAGATACGCAGTATTTT
CDR3 protein: CASSQDNYSTDTQYF
clone size: few
J gene: TRBJ2-3
V gene: TRBV4-1
D gene: NA

CDR3 DNA: TGTGCCAGCAGCCAAAGCCAGGTCCGCGCAACTAATGAAAAACTGTTTTTT
CDR3 protein: CASSQSQVRATNEKLFF
clone size: NA
J gene: TRBJ1-4
V gene: TRBV3-1
D gene: NA

CDR3 DNA: TGTGCCACGAGCAGGGAGTTCAGCACAGATACGCAGTATTTT
CDR3 protein: CATSREFSTDTQYF
clone size: NA
J gene: TRBJ2-3
V gene: TRBV15
D gene: NA

CDR3 DNA: TGTGCCAGCAGCGGGGGACAGCAGACCTCCTACGAGCAGTACTTC
CDR3 protein: CASSGGQQTSYEQYF
clone size: few
J gene: TRBJ2-7
V gene: TRBV7-2
D gene: TRBD1

CDR3 DNA: TGCAGCGTTGGGGACAGGGTAGATGAGCAGTTCTTC
CDR3 protein: CSVGDRVDEQFF
clone size: few
J gene: TRBJ2-1
V gene: TRBV29-1
D gene: TRBD1

CDR3 DNA: TGTGCCAGCAGCTTACGGGACAGGGAGGGCACTGAAGCTTTCTTT
CDR3 protein: CASSLRDREGTEAFF
clone size: few
J gene: TRBJ1-1
V gene: TRBV7-2
D gene: TRBD1

CDR3 DNA: TGTGCCAGCAGCCAAGTATTGACCCGAAACGAGCAGTACTTC
CDR3 protein: CASSQVLTRNEQYF
clone size: few
J gene: TRBJ2-7
V gene: TRBV4-2
D gene: NA

CDR3 DNA: TGTGCCAGCAGTCTTATCCGCGGTAGCGGGGCCCTCTCCTACGAGCAGTACTTC
CDR3 protein: CASSLIRGSGALSYEQYF
clone size: NA
J gene: TRBJ2-7
V gene: TRBV21-1
D gene: NA

CDR3 DNA: TGTGCCAGCAGTTACTCGACCGGTAGATCCCAGCGGGGAAATAGAGAGACCCAGTACTTC
CDR3 protein: CASSYSTGRSQRGNRETQYF
clone size: few
J gene: TRBJ2-5
V gene: TRBV6-5
D gene: TRBD2

CDR3 DNA: TGTGCCTGGACTCTGACCGACAGGGGGACTACCCCCAGTACGGCTTTCTTT
CDR3 protein: CAWTLTDRGTTPSTAFF
clone size: few
J gene: TRBJ1-1
V gene: TRBV30
D gene: TRBD1

CDR3 DNA: TGCAGCGTTGACTCGACTAGCGGGGGGTTTTCCCAGTACTTC
CDR3 protein: CSVDSTSGGFSQYF
clone size: NA
J gene: TRBJ2-5
V gene: TRBV29-1
D gene: TRBD2

CDR3 DNA: TGCAGCGTTGAATCTCCGGCGGGACAGGGATCTGGGGCCAACGTCCTGACTTTC
CDR3 protein: CSVESPAGQGSGANVLTF
clone size: NA
J gene: TRBJ2-6
V gene: TRBV29-1
D gene: TRBD1

CDR3 DNA: TGCAGTGCCTTTCAGGGAAGGGGTAATGAAAAACTGTTTTTT
CDR3 protein: CSAFQGRGNEKLFF
clone size: NA
J gene: TRBJ1-4
V gene: TRBV20-1
D gene: NA